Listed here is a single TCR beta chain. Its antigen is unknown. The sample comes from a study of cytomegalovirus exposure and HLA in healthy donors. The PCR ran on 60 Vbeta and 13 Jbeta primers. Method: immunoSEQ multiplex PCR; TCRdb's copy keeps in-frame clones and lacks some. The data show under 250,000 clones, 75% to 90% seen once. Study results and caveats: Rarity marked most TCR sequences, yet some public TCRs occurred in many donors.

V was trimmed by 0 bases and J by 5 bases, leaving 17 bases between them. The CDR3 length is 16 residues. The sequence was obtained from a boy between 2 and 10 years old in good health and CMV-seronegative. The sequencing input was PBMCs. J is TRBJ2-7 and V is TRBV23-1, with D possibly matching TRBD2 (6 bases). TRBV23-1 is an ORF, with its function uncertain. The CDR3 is CASSQSDGGLGNEQYF. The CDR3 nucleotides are TGCGCCAGCAGTCAATCGGATGGAGGGCTTGGTAACGAGCAGTACTTC.